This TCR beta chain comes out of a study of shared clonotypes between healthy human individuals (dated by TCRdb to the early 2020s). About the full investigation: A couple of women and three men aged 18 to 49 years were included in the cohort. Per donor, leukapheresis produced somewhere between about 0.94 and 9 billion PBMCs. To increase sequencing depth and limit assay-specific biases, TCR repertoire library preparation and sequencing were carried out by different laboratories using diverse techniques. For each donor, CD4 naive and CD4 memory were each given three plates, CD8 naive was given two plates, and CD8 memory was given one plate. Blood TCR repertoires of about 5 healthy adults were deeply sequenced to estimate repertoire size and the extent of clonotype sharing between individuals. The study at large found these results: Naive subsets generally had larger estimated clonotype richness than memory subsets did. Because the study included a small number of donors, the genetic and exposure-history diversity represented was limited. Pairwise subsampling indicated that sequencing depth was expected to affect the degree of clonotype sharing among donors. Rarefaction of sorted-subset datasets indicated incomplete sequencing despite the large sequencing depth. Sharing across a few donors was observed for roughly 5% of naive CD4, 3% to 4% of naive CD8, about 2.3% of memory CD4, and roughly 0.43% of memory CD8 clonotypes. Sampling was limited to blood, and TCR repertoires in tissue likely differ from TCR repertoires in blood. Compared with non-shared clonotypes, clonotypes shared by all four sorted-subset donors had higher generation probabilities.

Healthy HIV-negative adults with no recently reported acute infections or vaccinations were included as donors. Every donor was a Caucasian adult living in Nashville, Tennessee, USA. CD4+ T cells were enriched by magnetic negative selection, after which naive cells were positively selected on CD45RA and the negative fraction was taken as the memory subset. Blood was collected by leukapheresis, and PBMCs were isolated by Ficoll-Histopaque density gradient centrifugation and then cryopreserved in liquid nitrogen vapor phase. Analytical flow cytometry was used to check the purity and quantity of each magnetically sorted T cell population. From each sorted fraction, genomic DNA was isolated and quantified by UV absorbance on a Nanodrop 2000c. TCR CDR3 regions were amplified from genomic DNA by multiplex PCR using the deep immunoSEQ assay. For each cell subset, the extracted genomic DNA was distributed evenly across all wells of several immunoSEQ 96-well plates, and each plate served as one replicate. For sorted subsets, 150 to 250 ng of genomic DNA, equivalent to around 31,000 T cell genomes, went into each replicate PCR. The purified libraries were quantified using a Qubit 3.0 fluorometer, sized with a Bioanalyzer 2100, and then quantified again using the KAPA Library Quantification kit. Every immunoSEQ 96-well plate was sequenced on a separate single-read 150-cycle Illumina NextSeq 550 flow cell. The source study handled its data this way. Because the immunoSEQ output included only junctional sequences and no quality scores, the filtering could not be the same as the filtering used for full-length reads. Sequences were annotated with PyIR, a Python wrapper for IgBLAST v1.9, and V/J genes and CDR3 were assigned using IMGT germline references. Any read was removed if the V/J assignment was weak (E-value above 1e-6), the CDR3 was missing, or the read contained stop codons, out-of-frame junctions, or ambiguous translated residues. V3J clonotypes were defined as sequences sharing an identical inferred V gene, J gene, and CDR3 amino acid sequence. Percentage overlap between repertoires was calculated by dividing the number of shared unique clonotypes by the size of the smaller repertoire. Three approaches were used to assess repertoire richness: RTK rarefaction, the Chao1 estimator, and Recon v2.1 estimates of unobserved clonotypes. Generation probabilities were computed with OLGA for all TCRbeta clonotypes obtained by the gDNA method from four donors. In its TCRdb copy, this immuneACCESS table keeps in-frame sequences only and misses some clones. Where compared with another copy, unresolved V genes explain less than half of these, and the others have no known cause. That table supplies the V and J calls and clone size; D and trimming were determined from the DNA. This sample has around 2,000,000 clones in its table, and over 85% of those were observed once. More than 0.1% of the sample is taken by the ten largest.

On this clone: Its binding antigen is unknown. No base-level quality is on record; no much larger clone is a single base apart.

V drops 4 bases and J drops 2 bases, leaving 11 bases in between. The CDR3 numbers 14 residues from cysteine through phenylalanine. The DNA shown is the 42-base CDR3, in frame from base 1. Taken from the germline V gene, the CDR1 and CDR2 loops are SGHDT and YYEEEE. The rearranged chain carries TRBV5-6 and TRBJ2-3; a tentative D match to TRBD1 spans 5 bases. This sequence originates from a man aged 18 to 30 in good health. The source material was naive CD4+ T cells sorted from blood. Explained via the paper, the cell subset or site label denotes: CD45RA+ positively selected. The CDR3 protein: CASSGAYPTDTQYF. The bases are TGTGCCAGCAGCGGGGCCTATCCCACAGATACGCAGTATTTT.